The 30 T cell receptor beta chains given below trace back to one sample, sequenced in a study of T cells in Graves' hyperthyroidism and ophthalmopathy. Amplified regions were TCR beta CDR3 sequences from RNA transcripts. First-round RT-PCR with HTBI primers amplified the TCR CDR3 region. Each CDR3 protein is one row after TCRdb ran MiXCR on the multiplex PCR reads. The sample yields about 520,000 distinct CDR3 sequences, around 24% seen once. Sequencing input: blood. The receptors derive from a woman younger than 45 with Graves' ophthalmopathy.

Note on this clonotype: A read error is possible here, since a much larger clone lies one base away. This chain joins TRBV28 and TRBJ2-5; D is uncertain. From germline, CDR1 is MDHEN and CDR2 SYDVKM. CDR3 length: 13 amino acids. The CDR3 bases are TGTGCCAGCAGTTTAGAACTCTCAGAGACCAAGTACTTC. Amino acids: CASSLELSETKYF.

The chain carries TRBV6-2 or TRBV6-3 and TRBJ1-2; possible D gene TRBD1, 5 bases. V lost 6 bases to trimming and J lost 3 bases, with 11 bases between them. From germline, CDR1 is MNHEY and CDR2 SVGEGT. The CDR3 totals 13 residues. The CDR3 DNA is TGTGCCAGCAGCGTCGGGACCCACTATGGCTACACCTTC. Its translation: CASSVGTHYGYTF.

This clonotype was recorded at least ten times. This chain connects TRBV6-1 to TRBJ2-5, with D tentatively TRBD1 (6 bases). V lost 8 bases to trimming and J lost 5 bases, with 18 bases between them. This CDR3 region has 14 residues. CDR1 is MNHNS, CDR2 SASEGT, per germline. CDR3 sequence: CASLHETGRETQYF. The CDR3 DNA follows: TGTGCCAGCCTCCATGAAACAGGGCGGGAGACCCAGTACTTC.

In its sample, this clonotype was seen a few times. This chain connects TRBV7-2 to TRBJ2-5, with 9 bases lining up with TRBD2. Germline V gene lookup returns CDR1 SGHTA and CDR2 FQGNSA. V was pared by 7 bases and J by 5 bases, with 11 bases of the junction left unmatched. The CDR3 is 15 residues long. CDR3 bases: TGTGCCAGCACCTTGGGCGGGAGGGGGCGTGAGACCCAGTACTTC. Residues: CASTLGGRGRETQYF. Full variable domain (remainder filled in from reference TRBV7-2 and TRBJ2-5): GAGVSQSPSNKVTEKGKDVELRCDPISGHTALYWYRQSLGQGLEFLIYFQGNSAPDKSGLPSDRFSAERTGGSVSTLTIQRTQQEDSAVYLCASTLGGRGRETQYFGPGTRLLVL.

This clonotype was seen at least ten times. The chain links TRBV29-1 to TRBJ2-7; 7 bases align to TRBD1. Trimming cost V 1 base and J 0 bases; bases outside gene matches: 3. CDR3 length: 14 residues. From germline, CDR1 is SQVTM and CDR2 ANQGSEA. The DNA of the CDR3 is TGCAGCGTTGAAGGAGGGGACAGCTCCTACGAGCAGTACTTC. Translating it yields CSVEGGDSSYEQYF.

Turning to this clonotype: This clone may be a read error of a much larger clone one base away. The chain has TRBV2 and TRBJ2-7, with TRBD2 matching 8 bases. CDR3 size: 13 residues. Germline V gives CDR1 SNHLY, CDR2 FYNNEI. The CDR3 is CVRSGGSSYEQYF. CDR3 DNA sequence: TGTGTCAGGAGCGGGGGCAGCTCCTACGAGCAGTACTTC. Using reference TRBV2 and TRBJ2-7 for the parts outside the CDR3, the full variable domain is EPEVTQTPSHQVTQMGQEVILRCVPISNHLYFYWYRQILGQKVEFLVSFYNNEISEKSEIFDDQFSVERPDGSNFTLKIRSTKLEDSAMYFCVRSGGSSYEQYFGPGTRLTVT.

This clonotype was counted ten times or more. The chain employs TRBV6-1 and TRBJ2-7; TRBD1 agrees at 7 bases. Per the germline V gene, CDR1 is MNHNS and CDR2 is SASEGT. This CDR3 has 15 residues. V lost 7 bases, J lost 2 bases, and 11 bases stayed unmatched. The CDR3 reads CASTAGQADTYEQYF. The CDR3 nucleotides read TGTGCCAGCACCGCCGGACAGGCGGACACCTACGAGCAGTACTTC.

This clonotype has at least ten counts. The rearrangement links TRBV28 to TRBJ2-7; TRBD1 aligns across 8 bases. The V gene end was trimmed by 3 bases and the J gene end by 3 bases; junction bases not matched to a gene: 7. The germline CDR1 and CDR2 sequences are MDHEN and SYDVKM. The CDR3 has 15 residues. The CDR3 spells CASSFTQGAFYEQYF. The CDR3, as DNA: TGTGCCAGCAGTTTTACGCAGGGGGCTTTCTACGAGCAGTACTTC.

This clonotype was seen ten or more times. The chain combines TRBV20-1 with TRBJ2-2, with 10 bases identical to TRBD1. V shed 5 bases and J 4 bases; nucleotides not matched to a gene: 7. Germline V gives CDR1 DFQATT, CDR2 SNEGSKA (reference sequence). The CDR3 totals 15 residues. CDR3 sequence: CSALGDRGGTGELFF. The CDR3 DNA is TGCAGTGCTCTGGGGGACAGGGGAGGCACCGGGGAGCTGTTTTTT.

This clonotype has more than one count but fewer than ten. The chain carries TRBV5-1 and TRBJ2-7; 13 bases line up with TRBD2. Losses at the gene ends were 4 bases for V and 3 bases for J; bases not matched to a gene: 7. This CDR3 comprises 16 residues. Germline V lookup: CDR1 SGHRS, CDR2 YFSETQ. The CDR3 spells CASSPWTSGSDYEQYF. The CDR3 DNA is TGCGCCAGCAGCCCATGGACTAGCGGGAGTGACTACGAGCAGTACTTC. The entire variable domain, with the rest obtained from reference TRBV5-1 and TRBJ2-7, is as follows: KAGVTQTPRYLIKTRGQQVTLSCSPISGHRSVSWYQQTPGQGLQFLFEYFSETQRNKGNFPGRFSGRQFSNSRSEMNVSTLELGDSALYLCASSPWTSGSDYEQYFGPGTRLTVT.

This clonotype came up a few times. The chain uses TRBV6-1 and TRBJ2-7; TRBD2 aligns across 9 bases. V lost 2 bases, J lost 2 bases, and 4 bases stayed unmatched. The CDR3 runs 15 residues. Germline lookup yields CDR1 MNHNS and CDR2 SASEGT. CDR3 nucleotide sequence: TGTGCCAGCAGTGAAATGGGCGGGAGGGCCTACGAGCAGTACTTC. Translated, it gives CASSEMGGRAYEQYF.

This clonotype was seen repeatedly, ten times or more. The V and J genes are TRBV7-2 and TRBJ2-5; 9 bases align to TRBD2. The CDR3 spans 16 residues. Trimming cost V 1 base and J 1 base; bases outside gene matches: 4. Germline values: CDR1 SGHTA, CDR2 FQGNSA. In DNA form, the CDR3 reads TGTGCCAGCAGCTTAGTACTAGCGGGTATCCAAGAGACCCAGTACTTC. Translating gives CASSLVLAGIQETQYF. Filled out from reference TRBV7-2 and TRBJ2-5, the complete variable domain reads GAGVSQSPSNKVTEKGKDVELRCDPISGHTALYWYRQSLGQGLEFLIYFQGNSAPDKSGLPSDRFSAERTGGSVSTLTIQRTQQEDSAVYLCASSLVLAGIQETQYFGPGTRLLVL.

This clonotype was observed a single time. The gene calls are TRBV5-5 and TRBJ2-7; the match to TRBD1 covers 7 bases. This CDR3 has 13 amino acids. Per germline, CDR1 SGHKS and CDR2 YYEKEE (reference sequence). V lost 0 bases to trimming and J lost 7 bases; unmatched junction nucleotides: 4. CDR3 amino acids: CASSLATGREQYF. CDR3 sequence (DNA): TGTGCCAGCAGCTTGGCGACAGGGAGAGAGCAGTACTTC.

The V and J genes are TRBV5-1 and TRBJ1-1; no clear D. The germline V gene encodes CDR1 SGHRS and CDR2 YFSETQ. The CDR3 runs to 16 residues. Between the trimmed V and J ends, which lost 1 base and 1 base, there was a span of 14 bases. CDR3 amino acids: CASSLTTVAGNTEAFF. The CDR3 nucleotides read TGCGCCAGCAGCTTGACTACAGTGGCGGGGAACACTGAAGCTTTCTTT. The whole variable domain, filled in from reference TRBV5-1 and TRBJ1-1, reads KAGVTQTPRYLIKTRGQQVTLSCSPISGHRSVSWYQQTPGQGLQFLFEYFSETQRNKGNFPGRFSGRQFSNSRSEMNVSTLELGDSALYLCASSLTTVAGNTEAFFGQGTRLTVV.

The chain links TRBV2 to TRBJ1-3; perhaps TRBD1 as D (6 bases). The germline V gene has CDR1 SNHLY and CDR2 FYNNEI. The CDR3 consists of 14 residues. Trimming removed 7 bases from V and 4 bases from J, with 14 bases in between. CDR3 nucleotide sequence: TGTGCCAGCATCTTTCGACAGGCGGGAAACACCATATATTTT. It encodes CASIFRQAGNTIYF.

This clonotype was seen ten or more times. The chain combines TRBV30 with TRBJ2-2; TRBD1 matches at 8 bases. The CDR3 spans 13 residues. Germline V gene data show CDR1 as GTSNPN and CDR2 as SVGIG (reference sequence). The J segment lost 7 bases and the V segment lost 5 bases, leaving 6 bases of the junction unmatched. CDR3 DNA: TGTGCCTGGTCGAACAGGGGGGTCGGGGAGCTGTTTTTT. Protein: CAWSNRGVGELFF.

Ten or more counts support this clonotype. The J gene is TRBJ1-3, the V gene TRBV15; TRBD1 might be the D (5 bases). CDR1 and CDR2 (germline): LNHNV, YYDKDF (reference sequence). V dropped 1 base and J dropped 2 bases, with 12 bases sitting between them. The CDR3 loop spans 16 amino acids. The CDR3 region has the DNA TGTGCCACCAGCAGAGCCTTCATACAGGCTGGAAACACCATATATTTT. Translated: CATSRAFIQAGNTIYF.

This chain uses TRBV28 with TRBJ1-2, with TRBD1 identical over 9 bases. The J segment lost 3 bases and the V segment lost 4 bases, leaving 6 bases of the junction unmatched. This CDR3 has 15 residues. CDR1 is MDHEN, CDR2 SYDVKM, per germline. The CDR3 nucleotides are TGTGCCAGCAGTTCTACAGGGGGCCGGGACTATGGCTACACCTTC. Its protein is CASSSTGGRDYGYTF.

This clonotype has only a few counts. The V gene is TRBV14, the J gene TRBJ2-2; 7 bases are shared with TRBD1. With 3 bases clipped from V and 6 bases from J, the junction kept 7 bases outside the gene matches. Germline loops: CDR1 SGHDN, CDR2 FVKESK. This CDR3 region has 15 residues. The CDR3 DNA reads TGTGCCAGCAGCCAGCTGACAGGGAGACCCGGGGAGCTGTTTTTT. The encoded protein is CASSQLTGRPGELFF.

The genes are TRBV11-2 and TRBJ2-5, with unresolved D. V shed 1 base and J shed 2 bases, with 11 bases lying between them. The CDR3 covers 15 residues. Germline V CDR1 and CDR2: SGHAT, FQNNGV. The chain's CDR3 is CASSLGWSSQETQYF. As DNA, the CDR3 is TGTGCCAGCAGCTTAGGGTGGAGTTCGCAAGAGACCCAGTACTTC.

This clonotype was counted many times. This rearrangement joins TRBV11-1 to TRBJ1-3; 8 bases are a match to TRBD1. J gave up 0 bases and V 4 bases, and 11 bases lay outside the gene matches. The CDR3 has 18 residues. Germline assignment: CDR1 SGHAT and CDR2 FQDESV (reference sequence). CDR3 sequence reads: CASSSPGTGPFSGNTIYF. In DNA, the CDR3 is TGTGCCAGCAGCTCGCCGGGGACAGGCCCTTTCTCTGGAAACACCATATATTTT. Drawing the rest from reference TRBV11-1 and TRBJ1-3, the complete variable domain is EAEVAQSPRYKITEKSQAVAFWCDPISGHATLYWYRQILGQGPELLVQFQDESVVDDSQLPKDRFSAERLKGVDSTLKIQPAELGDSAMYLCASSSPGTGPFSGNTIYFGEGSWLTVV.

Of note for this clonotype: A read error may account for a junction end that differs from germline. This chain connects TRBV6-2 or TRBV6-3 to TRBJ1-5; 7 bases fit TRBD1. This CDR3 region has 15 residues. Germline V gene lookup returns CDR1 MNHEY and CDR2 SVGEGT. CDR3 loop: CASSYKGDSSISRLF. In DNA form, the CDR3 reads TGTGCCAGCAGTTACAAGGGGGACAGCTCAATCAGCCGGCTTTTT.

The table lists this clonotype with many counts. V and J are TRBV2 and TRBJ2-7; 7 bases are a match to TRBD2. The CDR3 runs to 11 residues. Germline CDR1 reads SNHLY; CDR2 reads FYNNEI. V was clipped by 7 bases and J by 9 bases; unmatched bases: 6. CDR3 bases: TGTGCCAGCACGGGGGGTCACCCGCAGTACTTC. Protein: CASTGGHPQYF.

Many counts were recorded for this clonotype. The chain uses TRBV7-9 and TRBJ2-7; a possible D gene is TRBD2 (5 bases). Germline V gives CDR1 SEHNR, CDR2 FQNEAQ (reference sequence). The CDR3 is made up of 13 amino acids. Trimming removed 7 bases at V and 6 bases at J, with 16 bases between. The CDR3 DNA reads TGTGCCAGCACCAAGAGGGTGTCGGCCGAGCAGTACTTC. Amino acids: CASTKRVSAEQYF.

The rearrangement uses TRBV20-1 and TRBJ1-1; D possibly corresponds to TRBD1 (6 bases). Germline CDR1 DFQATT, CDR2 SNEGSKA (reference sequence). This CDR3 spans 14 amino acids. Deletions cut 8 bases from V and 1 base from J, with 17 bases between. CDR3 sequence reads: CSTTYGGRNTEAFF. CDR3 DNA sequence: TGCAGTACTACGTATGGGGGCCGGAACACTGAAGCTTTCTTT.

The rearrangement joins TRBV6-1 to TRBJ2-7; 7 bases agree with TRBD1. The CDR3 extends over 14 amino acids. V was clipped by 6 bases and J by 2 bases; unmatched bases: 7. Germline CDR1 reads MNHNS; CDR2 reads SASEGT. The chain's CDR3 is CASRIGGQTYEQYF. In nucleotides, the CDR3 is TGTGCCAGCAGGATTGGGGGACAGACCTACGAGCAGTACTTC.

The V gene is TRBV15, the J gene TRBJ1-1; D perhaps matches TRBD1 (5 bases). Trimming shortened V by 0 bases and J by 0 bases, and 11 bases separated the two germline ends. This CDR3 contains 16 residues. Germline V gene data show CDR1 as LNHNV and CDR2 as YYDKDF (reference sequence). The CDR3 spells CATSREVKGMNTEAFF. CDR3 coding DNA: TGTGCCACCAGCAGAGAAGTGAAGGGGATGAACACTGAAGCTTTCTTT.

This clonotype was recorded at least ten times. The chain has TRBV30 and TRBJ1-1, with 8 bases lining up with TRBD1. Germline V gene data show CDR1 as GTSNPN and CDR2 as SVGIG (reference sequence). This CDR3 is 12 amino acids long. V dropped 5 bases and J dropped 4; count of bases not matched to a gene: 3. The CDR3 region is CAWGQGGTEAFF. Written as DNA, the CDR3 is TGTGCCTGGGGACAGGGAGGCACTGAAGCTTTCTTT.

The gene calls are TRBV6-1 and TRBJ1-1; D is possibly TRBD1 (6 bases). Between the trimmed V and J ends, which lost 8 bases and 0 bases, there was a span of 10 bases. CDR1 and CDR2 (germline): MNHNS, SASEGT. CDR3 length equals 13 residues. CDR3 nucleotide sequence: TGTGCCAGCTGGGACATTATGAACACTGAAGCTTTCTTT. It is translated as CASWDIMNTEAFF.

The genes are TRBV2 and TRBJ2-5, with 16 bases identical to TRBD2. The V and J ends lost 7 bases and 5 bases, in that order; junction bases with no gene match: 4. Germline V gene sequence: CDR1 SNHLY, CDR2 FYNNEI. The CDR3 length is 15 residues. As DNA, the CDR3 is TGTGCCAGCACGGGACTAGCGGGAGGGCTGGAGACCCAGTACTTC. This gives the protein CASTGLAGGLETQYF.